These 16 T cell receptor beta chains share one sample of origin, sequenced in a study of T cell responses to AZD1222 COVID-19 vaccine. Data came from immunoSEQ multiplex PCR; TCRdb stores just in-frame clones and leaves some out. Counted here are some 150,000 clones, roughly 90% occurring once; the ten biggest clones make up under 3.5%. The material sequenced was peripheral blood, taken on day 0 of AZD1222 vaccination. All receptors come from an adult in good health.

The chain combines TRBV28 with TRBJ1-5, with D possibly being TRBD1 (5 bases). The V end was cut by 6 bases, the J end by 7 bases, with 16 bases between. Germline CDR1 MDHEN, CDR2 SYDVKM. The CDR3 contains 14 residues. The CDR3 nucleotides are TGTGCCAGCAGCCGCTGGGGGGGTTGGCAGCCCCAGCATTTT. This encodes CASSRWGGWQPQHF.

This clone was recorded only once. The chain uses TRBV12-1 and TRBJ1-2; TRBD1 reflects the table's D call only, with no check against the DNA. TRBV12-1 is a pseudogene locus. The length of the CDR3 is 12 residues. The CDR3 bases are TGTGCCAGCAGCTCCCCCTCCCAGGGCGGCACCTTC. This encodes CASSSPSQGGTF.

The rearrangement links TRBV10-3 to TRBJ1-4; possibly TRBD1 for D (5 bases). In germline, CDR1 is ENHRY, CDR2 SYGVKD. V was shortened by 2 bases and J by 14 bases, with 15 bases between the two germline ends. The CDR3 extends over 13 amino acids. CDR3 residues: CAISEGTPKGLFF. For the CDR3, the DNA is TGTGCCATCAGTGAGGGGACGCCAAAGGGGCTGTTTTTT.

V is TRBV21-1 and J is TRBJ2-7; no DNA check was done on the table's D call, TRBD2. TRBV21-1 is annotated as a pseudogene. CDR3 length: 11 amino acids. CDR3 residues: CASTPLEEQYF. The CDR3 DNA follows: TGTGCCAGCACCCCCTTGGAGGAGCAGTACTTC.

The chain is built from TRBV20-1 and TRBJ2-3, with no clear D. The V and J ends lost 3 bases and 0 bases respectively, with 13 bases between them. The CDR3 contains 15 residues. CDR1 and CDR2 from the germline V gene are DFQATT and SNEGSKA (reference sequence). CDR3 region: CSASKLPASTDTQYF. The CDR3 nucleotides read TGCAGTGCTAGTAAGCTTCCAGCGAGCACAGATACGCAGTATTTT.

The CDR3 loop reads CASSGTYSYNEQFF. The CDR3 nucleotides are TGTGCCAGCTCCGGGACATACTCCTACAATGAGCAGTTCTTC. This chain joins TRBV18 and TRBJ2-1, with TRBD1 as a possible D gene (6 bases). CDR1 is KGHSH and CDR2 is LQKENI in the germline V gene. V was shortened by 6 bases and J by 0 bases, with 9 bases between the two germline ends. The CDR3 has 14 residues.

This clone was observed a few times. The chain recombines TRBV12-3 or TRBV12-4 with TRBJ1-1; the D is unclear. There are 12 residues in the CDR3. V shed 6 bases and J shed 0 bases, with 5 bases lying between them. The CDR3 is CASSLLNTEAFF. CDR3 nucleotides: TGTGCCAGCAGCCTTCTGAACACTGAAGCTTTCTTT.

The chain employs TRBV18 and TRBJ1-3; D is ambiguous. V lost 4 bases, J lost 2 bases, and 15 bases lay in between. The germline V gene encodes CDR1 KGHSH and CDR2 LQKENI. This CDR3 region has 16 residues. This chain's CDR3 is CASSHDKLPAGNTIYF. CDR3 nucleotides: TGTGCCAGCTCACACGACAAGTTGCCGGCTGGAAACACCATATATTTT.

The rearrangement links TRBV5-1 to TRBJ1-1; D may be TRBD1 (5 bases). Trimming took 5 bases from V and 2 from J, leaving 10 bases between them. Germline assignment: CDR1 SGHRS and CDR2 YFSETQ. CDR3 length: 13 amino acids. The CDR3 sequence is CASSFDRNTEAFF. The CDR3 DNA reads TGCGCCAGCAGTTTCGACAGAAACACTGAAGCTTTCTTT.

V usage is TRBV21-1 and J usage is TRBJ2-7; TRBD1, the D gene given by the table, was not confirmed from the DNA. TRBV21-1 is a recognized pseudogene. The CDR3 spans 13 residues. The DNA for the CDR3 is TGTGCCAGCAGCAAAGAGGGGGAACGGGAGCAGTACTTC. Its protein is CASSKEGEREQYF.

The chain is built from TRBV6-1 and TRBJ2-1; D is unresolved. The CDR3 extends over 15 amino acids. Germline CDR1 is MNHNS and CDR2 is SASEGT. The V end lost 1 base, the J end lost 9 bases, and 16 bases lay between the germline ends. The DNA of the CDR3 is TGTGCCAGCAGTGAAGAAAGGTGGTCCCCGGGTGAGCAGTTCTTC. Translated: CASSEERWSPGEQFF.

V gene TRBV13 combines with J gene TRBJ2-1, with 10 bases fitting TRBD2. The CDR3 sequence is 16 residues long. Trimming removed 4 bases from V and 0 bases from J; junction bases left unmatched: 3. Germline V gene lookup returns CDR1 PRHDT and CDR2 FYEKMQ (reference sequence). The chain's CDR3 is CASSSASGSSYNEQFF. The CDR3 bases are TGTGCCAGCAGCTCGGCTAGCGGGAGCTCCTACAATGAGCAGTTCTTC.

CDR3 bases: TGCGCCAGCAGCTGGACGACAGGGGGTACTGTGAACACCGGGGAGCTGTTTTTT. It encodes CASSWTTGGTVNTGELFF. This chain uses TRBV5-1 with TRBJ2-2; 9 bases are a match to TRBD1. Germline V CDR1 and CDR2: SGHRS, YFSETQ. V gave up 3 bases and J gave up 1 base; unmatched junction bases: 10. The CDR3 is 18 amino acids.

The chain carries TRBV5-6 and TRBJ2-7; TRBD1 matches at 9 bases. This CDR3 contains 13 residues. The V gene end was trimmed by 2 bases and the J gene end by 7 bases; junction bases not matched to a gene: 4. CDR1 and CDR2 from the germline V gene are SGHDT and YYEEEE. The CDR3 region has the DNA TGTGCCAGCAGCTTACAGGGGGCGGAGGAGCAGTACTTC. Amino acids: CASSLQGAEEQYF.

The genes are TRBV4-2 and TRBJ1-6; D is perhaps TRBD1 (5 bases). This CDR3 is built from 18 residues. V lost 0 bases and J lost 9, with 21 bases in between. CDR1 is LGHNA and CDR2 is YNFKEQ in the germline V gene. Here the CDR3 reads CASSQEVPRGSSISPLHF. DNA of the CDR3: TGTGCCAGCAGCCAAGAGGTTCCACGGGGCTCCTCAATTTCACCCCTCCACTTT.

The chain recombines TRBV29-1 with TRBJ2-7, with D possibly being TRBD1 or TRBD2 (5 bases each). The length of the CDR3 is 11 residues. Germline CDR1 is SQVTM and CDR2 is ANQGSEA. V was clipped by 4 bases and J by 3 bases, with 7 bases between them. The CDR3 loop is CSVGDGYEQYF. In DNA, the CDR3 is TGCAGCGTTGGGGACGGCTACGAGCAGTACTTC.